The sequence of this T cell receptor (beta chain) was determined in a study of beta chain features in type 1 diabetes (dated by TCRdb to the late 2010s). With respect to the entire study: Mean age, gender distribution, total cell number and subset yield did not differ between patients and healthy donors. A total of roughly 98,000,000 sorted cells were examined across all samples, and a strong correlation was observed between cell number per subset and RNA yield. The study compared the TCRB repertoires of sorted circulating CD4+ T cell subsets in recently diagnosed type 1 diabetes patients with those in matched healthy donors. Naive and central memory subsets were obtained from all 30 or so donors, but regulatory and stem cell-like memory subsets were isolated from only 8 patients and about 8 healthy donors. Paper-wide results and their limitations: Sequencing cDNA rather than genomic DNA could over-represent highly expressing activated cells, although activation and CD3 levels did not differ between groups. The naive, central memory and regulatory TCRB repertoires appeared to resemble one another more closely among patients than among healthy donors. Because the HLA sub-analyses included only small numbers of individuals, any influence of HLA type on TCRB rearrangement was left unresolved. A moderate but significant shortening of TCRB CDR3 length was observed in type 1 diabetes patients in all four CD4+ subsets. Fewer insertions and more nucleotide deletions at VDJ recombination sites were observed in patients with type 1 diabetes, implying thymic rearrangement abnormalities. Shorter templates might be favored by PCR, yet because patient and control samples were amplified and corrected together, any such skew would affect both groups equally.

The CDR3 runs 15 amino acids, cysteine and phenylalanine included. Of the read, only the CDR3 DNA is kept; its 45 bases are in frame from base 1. The entire isolated RNA was reverse transcribed using the High Capacity cDNA Reverse Transcription Kit, and thus expressed TCRB transcripts were sequenced. Deep immunoSEQ sequencing was performed on naive, central memory and regulatory T cell samples, with an average of around 3.4 million total reads per sample. Sorted cells were lysed in RLT buffer, and RNA was extracted using DNase-treated RNeasy Micro or Mini kits according to cell number. To prevent cross-contamination, each cell subset was processed individually, whereas patient and healthy donor samples were processed jointly. The immunoSEQ multiplex PCR was used to amplify TCRB sequences from cDNA, generating 87-bp fragments that spanned the CDR3 region. Sequencing of the amplicons was performed on the Illumina HiSeq platform. In the paper's pipeline: PCR bias was computationally corrected using synthetic template baselines, reads within Hamming distance 2 were collapsed, and singletons that could not be merged were discarded. By aligning reads against IMGT, V, D and J genes, CDR3 length, and insertions or deletions at six rearrangement sites were assigned. Within each subset, clonotype counts were normalized to sorted cell number, after which true diversity and Gini coefficients were computed with the tcR R package. Repertoire sharing was quantified using the overlap coefficient calculated on TCRB nucleotide sequences. As a proxy for the pre-selection repertoire, out-of-frame TCRB sequences from naive cells were analyzed. TCRdb limited this immuneACCESS table to in-frame rearrangements with V and J called. A share of clones is missing; checked studies link under half to unresolved V genes, and the rest is unexplained. D and trimming come from the DNA, and the V and J calls and clone size come from that table. Here the sample has roughly 250,000 clones; over 9.5% occur a single time. The ten largest clones add up to approximately 0.035% of the sample.

A single peripheral blood draw of around 100 mL on average was collected from each donor into heparinised tubes. A BD FACSAria II and a panel including CD45RO, CCR7, CD25, CD127, CD95 and CD27 were used to sort naive, central memory, regulatory and stem cell-like memory CD4+ T cells. Every sorted population had a purity above 98%. Right away, PBMCs were isolated by Lymphoprep density gradient centrifugation and were stained directly, with no culture step. To minimize batch effects, samples were stained and sorted in pairs, one healthy donor with one patient per experiment. This clone was counted a few times. This clone's antigen is unknown. No base-level quality is on record; no much larger clone is a single base apart.

The chain couples TRBV21-1 to TRBJ2-7; the D call of TRBD1 is as the table states it, not checked on the DNA. TRBV21-1 is deemed a pseudogene. The sequenced sample consisted of naive CD4+ T cells from blood. Explained via the paper, the cell subset or site label denotes: true naive CD4+ T cells. The sequence derives from a young woman in good health. The CDR3 protein: CASSKVRDRSYEQYF. The sequenced DNA: TGTGCCAGCAGCAAAGTACGGGACAGGTCCTACGAGCAGTACTTC.